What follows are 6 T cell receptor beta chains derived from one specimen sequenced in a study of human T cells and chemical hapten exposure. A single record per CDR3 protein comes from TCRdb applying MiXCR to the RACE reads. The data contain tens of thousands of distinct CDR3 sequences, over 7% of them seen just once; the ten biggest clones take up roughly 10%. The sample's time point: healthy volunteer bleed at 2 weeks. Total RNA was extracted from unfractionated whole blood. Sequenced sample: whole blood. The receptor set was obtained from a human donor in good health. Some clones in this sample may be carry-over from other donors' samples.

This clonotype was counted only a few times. The CDR3 DNA follows: TGTGCCAGCTCGGCCGAACAGGGTATTTCACCCCTCCACTTT. The encoded protein is CASSAEQGISPLHF. This chain joins TRBV18 and TRBJ1-6; D is possibly TRBD1 (6 bases). The V end lost 6 bases, the J end lost 9 bases, and 15 bases lay between the germline ends. This CDR3 spans 14 amino acids. Germline CDR1 KGHSH, CDR2 LQKENI.

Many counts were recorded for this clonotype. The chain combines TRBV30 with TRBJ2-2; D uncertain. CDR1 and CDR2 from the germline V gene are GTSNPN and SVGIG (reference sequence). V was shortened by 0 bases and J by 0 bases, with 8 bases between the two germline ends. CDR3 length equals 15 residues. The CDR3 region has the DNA TGTGCCTGGAGTGTTGGGCAGGCGAACACCGGGGAGCTGTTTTTT. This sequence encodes CAWSVGQANTGELFF.

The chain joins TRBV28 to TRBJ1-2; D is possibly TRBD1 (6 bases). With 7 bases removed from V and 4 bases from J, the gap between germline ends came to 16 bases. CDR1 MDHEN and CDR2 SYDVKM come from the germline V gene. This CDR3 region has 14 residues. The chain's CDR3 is CASTRQATVYGYTF. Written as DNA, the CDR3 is TGTGCCAGCACACGACAGGCTACTGTCTATGGCTACACCTTC.

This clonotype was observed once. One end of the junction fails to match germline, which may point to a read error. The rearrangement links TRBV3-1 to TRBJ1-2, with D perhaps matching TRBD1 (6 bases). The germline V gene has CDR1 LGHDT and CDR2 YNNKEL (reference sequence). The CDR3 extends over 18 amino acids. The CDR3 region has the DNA TGTGCCAGCAGCCAAGATTTCGGGAACGGGGGCGCAGACTATGGCGACACCTTC. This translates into CASSQDFGNGGADYGDTF.

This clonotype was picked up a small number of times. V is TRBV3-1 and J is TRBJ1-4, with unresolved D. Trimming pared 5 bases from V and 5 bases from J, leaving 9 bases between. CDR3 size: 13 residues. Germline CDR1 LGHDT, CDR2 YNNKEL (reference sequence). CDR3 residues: CASSSIINEKLFF. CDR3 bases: TGTGCCAGCAGCTCAATTATCAATGAAAAACTGTTTTTT.

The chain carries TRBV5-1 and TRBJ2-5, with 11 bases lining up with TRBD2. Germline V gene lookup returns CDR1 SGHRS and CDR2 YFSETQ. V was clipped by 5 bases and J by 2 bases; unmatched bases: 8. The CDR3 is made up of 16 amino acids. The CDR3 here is CASSRSSGGLQETQYF. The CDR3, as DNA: TGCGCCAGCAGTCGATCTAGCGGGGGGTTACAAGAGACCCAGTACTTC.